These 9 T cell receptor beta chains originate from one sample sequenced in a study of blood T cell repertoires in COVID-19. The assay was immunoSEQ multiplex PCR, and TCRdb's table has in-frame clones only and misses some. Altogether about 41,000 clones are present, under 85% being singletons, with the ten largest covering approximately 40%. Sequenced: peripheral blood. Receptors originate from a woman of 80 years or more with acute or convalescent COVID-19.

Only a few counts were recorded for this clone. This rearrangement joins TRBV6-5 to TRBJ1-5, with D perhaps matching TRBD1 (5 bases). This CDR3 is 15 amino acids long. Trimming took 6 bases from V and 5 from J, leaving 17 bases between them. Germline V gene lookup returns CDR1 MNHEY and CDR2 SVGAGI. CDR3 in DNA: TGTGCCAGCAGCCAAGACAGAAATGTGGATCAGCCCCAGCATTTT. Translated: CASSQDRNVDQPQHF.

V usage is TRBV27 and J usage is TRBJ2-1, with D perhaps matching TRBD1 (5 bases). The CDR3 has 15 residues. Trimming removed 4 bases at V and 4 bases at J, with 14 bases between. CDR1 and CDR2 (germline): MNHEY, SMNVEV (reference sequence). The CDR3 loop is CASSSLGAAYNEQFF. CDR3 DNA sequence: TGTGCCAGCAGTTCCCTAGGGGCGGCGTACAATGAGCAGTTCTTC.

The chain links TRBV2 to TRBJ1-3; D is uncertain. This CDR3 is built from 16 residues. Trimming shortened V by 3 bases and J by 0 bases, and 12 bases separated the two germline ends. Germline CDR1 reads SNHLY; CDR2 reads FYNNEI. This CDR3 reads CASSELIGVSGNTIYF. CDR3 nucleotides: TGTGCCAGCAGTGAGTTAATCGGGGTCTCTGGAAACACCATATATTTT.

V usage is TRBV5-5 and J usage is TRBJ1-4; 7 nucleotides agree with TRBD1. Germline V gene lookup returns CDR1 SGHKS and CDR2 YYEKEE (reference sequence). The CDR3 runs to 14 residues. V trimming: 3 bases; J trimming: 8 bases; junction bases outside the gene matches: 7. In DNA, the CDR3 is TGTGCCAGCAGCTCGGGACAGCTAGCCGAAAAACTGTTTTTT. It translates to CASSSGQLAEKLFF.

The chain joins TRBV2 to TRBJ1-6; 9 bases agree with TRBD1. Germline CDR1 reads SNHLY; CDR2 reads FYNNEI. CDR3 length: 13 residues. V shed 5 bases, J shed 10 bases, and the junction held 3 bases outside the gene matches. This CDR3 is CASSTGGGSPLHF. The CDR3 DNA reads TGTGCCAGCAGTACAGGGGGCGGGTCACCCCTCCACTTT.

The V and J genes are TRBV28 and TRBJ2-7; tentative D call: TRBD2 (5 bases). This CDR3 spans 14 amino acids. V lost 2 bases and J 0 bases, leaving 8 bases between the germline ends. CDR1 MDHEN and CDR2 SYDVKM come from the germline V gene. As DNA, the CDR3 is TGTGCCAGCAGTTTACGAGGGCCCTCCTACGAGCAGTACTTC. Translating it yields CASSLRGPSYEQYF.

The CDR3 is CASRLGQSYEQYF. The DNA of the CDR3 is TGTGCCAGCAGGTTAGGGCAATCCTACGAGCAGTACTTC. The chain couples TRBV27 to TRBJ2-7; D remains ambiguous. The CDR3 loop spans 13 amino acids. The V end was cut by 6 bases, the J end by 1 base, with 10 bases between. Germline CDR1 is MNHEY and CDR2 is SMNVEV (reference sequence).

V is TRBV25-1 and J is TRBJ2-1; D is perhaps TRBD1 (6 bases). With 4 bases removed from V and 4 bases from J, the gap between germline ends came to 8 bases. CDR3 size: 13 residues. The V gene's germline CDR1 is MGHDK and CDR2 SYGVNS. The CDR3 here is CASSGTGYNEQFF. The DNA of the CDR3 is TGTGCCAGCAGTGGCACAGGGTACAATGAGCAGTTCTTC. The full variable domain, rest sourced from reference TRBV25-1 and TRBJ2-1, is EADIYQTPRYLVIGTGKKITLECSQTMGHDKMYWYQQDPGMELHLIHYSYGVNSTEKGDLSSESTVSRIRTEHFPLTLESARPSHTSQYLCASSGTGYNEQFFGPGTRLTVL.

V and J are TRBV7-2 and TRBJ2-1; 10 bases match TRBD2. The trim removed 5 bases at V and 11 bases at J, leaving 15 bases unmatched. Germline loops: CDR1 SGHTA, CDR2 FQGNSA. The CDR3 loop spans 16 amino acids. The CDR3 nucleotides read TGTGCCAGCAGCCCCCCTAGCGGGGGCCTACAACCCAAGCAGTTCTTC. This codes for CASSPPSGGLQPKQFF.